The following is a T cell receptor beta chain sequence with its context. The CDR3 extends over 14 amino acids. The germline V and J ends were trimmed by 4 bases and 3 bases, with 12 bases remaining between them. Germline V lookup: CDR1 LNHDA, CDR2 SQIVND (reference sequence). Seattle enrolled patients during active infection and tracked them longitudinally. This specimen comes from a study of blood T cell repertoires in COVID-19. At the level of the study: Both acute and convalescent COVID-19 samples were obtained from the United States, Italy and Spain. The analysed material was cDNA or gDNA that came from T cells, B-cell-depleted T cells, or PBMCs.

In the source study's methods: Amplifying reference gene primers gave estimates of nucleated cell counts. Method: immunoSEQ multiplex PCR; TCRdb's copy keeps in-frame clones and lacks some. V, J and clone size are those of that table, while D and trimming were read from the DNA. This sample has around 260,000 clones; 91% occur once, and the top ten carry approximately 2%. This chain links TRBV19 with TRBJ1-1; D not certain. Sequencing was carried out using peripheral blood. The TCR originated in a woman younger than 45 with COVID-19, enrolled during active disease. The chain's CDR3 is CASSSGERDTEAFF. The CDR3 DNA reads TGTGCCAGTAGTAGCGGGGAGAGGGACACTGAAGCTTTCTTT.